What follows describes a single T cell receptor beta chain. The antigen remains unidentified. This entry belongs to a study of graft-versus-host responses after intestinal transplantation. There are 14 residues in the CDR3. Trimming removed 5 bases at V and 7 bases at J, with 15 bases between. Germline V gives CDR1 LNHDA, CDR2 SQIVND (reference sequence). This table comes from immunoSEQ multiplex PCR, and its TCRdb copy is limited to in-frame clones, with some not included. Of about 51,000 clones listed, more than 70% are singletons. The TCR originated in a human donor who was the organ donor for an intestinal transplant. The source was unstimulated CD4+ T cells sorted from spleen or lymph node cells, collected before transplant. V and J are TRBV19 and TRBJ2-1; D is perhaps TRBD1 (6 bases). As DNA, the CDR3 is TGTGCCAGTAGTCTCTCCTCGGGGACAAATGAGCAGTTCTTC. Protein product: CASSLSSGTNEQFF. Complete variable domain (other parts from reference TRBV19 and TRBJ2-1): DGGITQSPKYLFRKEGQNVTLSCEQNLNHDAMYWYRQDPGQGLRLIYYSQIVNDFQKGDIAEGYSVSREKKESFPLTVTSAQKNPTAFYLCASSLSSGTNEQFFGPGTRLTVL.